This TCR beta chain was recorded in a study of cytotoxic CD8 clonotypes in ibrutinib-treated CLL. Study observations and caveats: Clonality, elevated at ibrutinib response, dropped back toward baseline at progression. Lymph node repertoires were not studied, and sampling times were unmatched.

For this clone: Its specificity is unknown.

Data came from immunoSEQ multiplex PCR; TCRdb stores just in-frame clones and leaves some out. The sample lists tens of thousands of clones; roughly 80% were seen once. The clonotype originates from a human donor with chronic lymphocytic leukemia. This specimen was PBMCs, taken after 24 months of ibrutinib treatment.

The DNA of the CDR3 is TGTGCCAGTTGGGACAGGAACACCGGGGAGCTGTTTTTT. The encoded protein is CASWDRNTGELFF. The J gene is TRBJ2-2, the V gene TRBV19; the match to TRBD1 covers 7 bases. There are 13 residues in the CDR3. With 8 bases clipped from V and 1 base from J, the junction kept 1 base outside the gene matches. Looked up from germline, CDR1 is LNHDA and CDR2 is SQIVND (reference sequence).